Listed here are 22 T cell receptor beta chains from one sample, sequenced in a study of cytotoxic CD8 clonotypes in ibrutinib-treated CLL. The method was immunoSEQ multiplex PCR; TCRdb's version includes in-frame clones alone and lacks a portion of them. Of approximately 340,000 clones detected, roughly 70% appear once; the ten largest clones hold 6% to 6.5%. The sequenced sample was PBMCs, obtained after 36 months of ibrutinib treatment. All receptors derive from a human donor with chronic lymphocytic leukemia.

The CDR3 reads CAISEGGVSSNQPQHF. In nucleotides, the CDR3 is TGTGCCATCAGTGAAGGAGGGGTTTCGAGCAATCAGCCCCAGCATTTT. This rearrangement joins TRBV10-3 to TRBJ1-5; perhaps TRBD1 as D (5 bases). CDR1 and CDR2 from the germline V gene are ENHRY and SYGVKD. The CDR3 length is 16 residues. Trimming took off 3 bases at V and 1 base at J, with 13 bases between the two ends.

The chain links TRBV5-4 to TRBJ2-5; tentatively, D is TRBD2 (6 bases). The CDR3 is 13 residues long. Germline V gene sequence: CDR1 SGHNT, CDR2 YYREEE (reference sequence). V shed 1 base and J shed 4 bases, with 8 bases lying between them. CDR3 bases: TGTGCCAGCAGCTTGAGGGGAGGAGAGACCCAGTACTTC. Translated, it gives CASSLRGGETQYF.

V and J are TRBV25-1 and TRBJ1-4; 7 bases map to TRBD1. J gave up 8 bases and V 4 bases, and 7 bases lay outside the gene matches. Germline CDR1 reads MGHDK; CDR2 reads SYGVNS. This CDR3 region has 14 residues. CDR3 sequence reads: CASSVQGVGEKLFF. The CDR3, as DNA: TGTGCCAGCAGTGTCCAGGGGGTGGGGGAAAAACTGTTTTTT.

The chain joins TRBV6-5 to TRBJ2-5; TRBD1 aligns across 7 bases. Germline trimming cut 4 bases from V and 1 base from J; bases unmatched to any gene: 9. The CDR3 spans 16 residues. Looked up from germline, CDR1 is MNHEY and CDR2 is SVGAGI. As DNA, the CDR3 is TGTGCCAGCAGTTCTCCACACAGGGGCCTCCAAGAGACCCAGTACTTC. Protein: CASSSPHRGLQETQYF.

The chain carries TRBV28 and TRBJ2-4; weak D call: TRBD1 (5 bases). V shed 7 bases and J shed 6 bases, with 16 bases lying between them. Germline V gives CDR1 MDHEN, CDR2 SYDVKM. CDR3 size: 14 residues. The CDR3 loop reads CASTTRQLINIQYF. The CDR3 DNA follows: TGTGCCAGCACCACCCGACAGCTCATAAACATTCAGTACTTC.

This sequence joins TRBV5-1 and TRBJ2-5; 13 nucleotides agree with TRBD2. Per germline, CDR1 SGHRS and CDR2 YFSETQ. After removal of 4 bases from V and 5 bases from J, the junction contained 11 bases not matched to a gene. CDR3 length: 17 amino acids. CDR3 sequence: CASSLGTSGVVRETQYF. CDR3 in DNA: TGCGCCAGCAGCCTCGGGACTAGCGGGGTTGTTCGGGAGACCCAGTACTTC.

V usage is TRBV10-3 and J usage is TRBJ2-7, with TRBD1 as a possible D gene (6 bases). The germline gives CDR1 ENHRY, CDR2 SYGVKD. Trimming removed 2 bases at V and 3 bases at J, with 8 bases between. This CDR3 is 13 amino acids long. The CDR3 bases are TGTGCCATCAGTGAGGAGGGGGACTACGAGCAGTACTTC. Residues: CAISEEGDYEQYF.

Only one count was recorded for this clone. The chain couples TRBV27 to TRBJ2-7; a possible D gene is TRBD1 (6 bases). V dropped 6 bases and J dropped 2 bases, with 11 bases sitting between them. The CDR3 spans 13 residues. Germline assignment: CDR1 MNHEY and CDR2 SMNVEV (reference sequence). The CDR3 spells CASSHRAAYEQYF. CDR3 nucleotides: TGTGCCAGCAGCCACAGGGCTGCCTACGAGCAGTACTTC.

CDR3 nucleotide sequence: TGTGCCAGTACCGGGCCTAGCGGGAGGAGGGACTACGAGCAGTACTTC. Protein: CASTGPSGRRDYEQYF. The V and J genes are TRBV2 and TRBJ2-7, with 11 bases fitting TRBD2. This CDR3 is built from 16 residues. Unmatched junction bases numbered 13, after V lost 9 bases and J lost 3 bases. Per germline, CDR1 SNHLY and CDR2 FYNNEI.

The chain links TRBV2 to TRBJ2-5, with D uncertain. Trimming left V 1 base short and J 1 base short, with 7 bases between. The CDR3 contains 14 residues. CDR1 is SNHLY, CDR2 FYNNEI, per germline. CDR3: CASSEVARQETQYF. The CDR3 DNA is TGTGCCAGCAGTGAAGTGGCTCGCCAAGAGACCCAGTACTTC.

V and J are TRBV23-1 and TRBJ1-6; tentatively, D is TRBD1 (5 bases). TRBV23-1 is an ORF, with its function uncertain. Trimming cost V 3 bases and J 0 bases, with 12 bases left between them. This CDR3 has 17 residues. The CDR3 DNA is TGCGCCAGCAGTCAGGGACTCCTGAGCTCCTATAATTCACCCCTCCACTTT. It is translated as CASSQGLLSSYNSPLHF.

The chain is built from TRBV19 and TRBJ2-1; D gene unclear. This CDR3 region has 11 residues. V gave up 3 bases and J gave up 12 bases, with 9 bases separating them. CDR1 and CDR2 from the germline V gene are LNHDA and SQIVND (reference sequence). CDR3 residues: CASSIGSWQFF. The CDR3 region has the DNA TGTGCCAGTAGTATTGGTTCCTGGCAGTTCTTC.

This clone was seen a handful of times. Germline and junction disagree at one end, which may indicate a read error. The chain recombines TRBV29-1 with TRBJ1-5; D is unresolved. The CDR3 sequence is 12 residues long. Germline CDR1 reads SQVTM; CDR2 reads ANQGSEA. CDR3 sequence reads: CSVQDLNQPQHF. The CDR3, as DNA: TGCAGCGTTCAAGATCTGAATCAGCCCCAGCATTTT.

On this clone itself: This sample also contains other DNA sequences that code for the same CDR3. V usage is TRBV5-1 and J usage is TRBJ1-6, with D uncertain. Trimming stripped 0 bases from V and 7 bases from J, with 11 bases between. The CDR3 consists of 15 residues. Germline CDR1 and CDR2: SGHRS and YFSETQ. CDR3 coding DNA: TGCGCCAGCAGCTTGGTGGGCGGGGTGAATTCACCCCTCCACTTT. Its translation: CASSLVGGVNSPLHF.

V is TRBV19 and J is TRBJ1-5; no definite D call. CDR1 and CDR2 (germline): LNHDA, SQIVND (reference sequence). This CDR3 has 13 residues. V lost 8 bases and J lost 3, with 11 bases in between. The CDR3 sequence: CASGKGSNQPQHF. The CDR3 DNA is TGTGCCAGTGGGAAGGGTTCCAATCAGCCCCAGCATTTT.

The rearrangement links TRBV7-9 to TRBJ2-3; weak D call: TRBD2 (6 bases). The CDR3 spans 17 residues. V shed 5 bases and J shed 2 bases, with 20 bases lying between them. CDR1 and CDR2 from the germline V gene are SEHNR and FQNEAQ (reference sequence). The chain's CDR3 is CASSPNAGRQHTDTQYF. CDR3 sequence (DNA): TGTGCCAGCAGCCCTAACGCCGGGAGACAGCACACAGATACGCAGTATTTT.

The rearrangement links TRBV4-1 to TRBJ1-2; 11 bases align to TRBD1. The CDR3 extends over 14 amino acids. Losses at the gene ends were 7 bases for V and 3 bases for J; bases not matched to a gene: 4. Germline CDR1 reads MGHRA; CDR2 reads YSYEKL. CDR3 DNA: TGCGCCAGCAACCGGGACAGGGGGTACTATGGCTACACCTTC. This gives the protein CASNRDRGYYGYTF.

CDR3 in amino acids: CASLRLAGGQSEQFF. The CDR3 DNA is TGTGCCAGCTTACGACTAGCGGGGGGGCAGAGTGAGCAGTTCTTC. The chain joins TRBV18 to TRBJ2-1; 14 bases line up with TRBD2. This CDR3 spans 15 amino acids. The ends lost 7 bases at V and 9 bases at J; junction bases unmatched: 8. Germline V lookup: CDR1 KGHSH, CDR2 LQKENI.

This clone has a handful of counts. The chain carries TRBV4-2 and TRBJ1-2, with TRBD1 identical over 9 bases. This CDR3 is built from 15 residues. Germline values: CDR1 LGHNA, CDR2 YNFKEQ. The V and J ends lost 1 base and 4 bases, in that order; junction bases with no gene match: 4. The CDR3 reads CASSQGQGVSYGYTF. As DNA, the CDR3 is TGTGCCAGCAGCCAAGGACAGGGGGTTAGCTATGGCTACACCTTC.

The chain combines TRBV29-1 with TRBJ2-1; tentative D call: TRBD1 (6 bases). V lost 3 bases and J lost 9, with 15 bases in between. The CDR3 covers 13 residues. Germline V gene lookup returns CDR1 SQVTM and CDR2 ANQGSEA. The CDR3 reads CSVESQGRAEQFF. CDR3 nucleotides: TGCAGCGTTGAGAGTCAGGGGCGGGCTGAGCAGTTCTTC.

This clone has a single count. The chain is built from TRBV9 and TRBJ2-1; D may be TRBD1 (6 bases). With 1 base removed from V and 4 bases from J, the gap between germline ends came to 12 bases. The CDR3 is 15 amino acids. Germline assignment: CDR1 SGDLS and CDR2 YYNGEE. CDR3 loop: CASSVSGTGYNEQFF. As DNA, the CDR3 is TGTGCCAGCAGCGTAAGCGGAACAGGGTACAATGAGCAGTTCTTC.

CDR3 amino acids: CASSSGRTSGGQYNEQFF. DNA for the CDR3: TGTGCCAGCAGCTCCGGGAGAACTAGCGGGGGGCAATACAATGAGCAGTTCTTC. This sequence joins TRBV21-1 and TRBJ2-1; the DNA was not compared with TRBD2, the D call given in the table. TRBV21-1 represents a pseudogene. This CDR3 contains 18 residues.